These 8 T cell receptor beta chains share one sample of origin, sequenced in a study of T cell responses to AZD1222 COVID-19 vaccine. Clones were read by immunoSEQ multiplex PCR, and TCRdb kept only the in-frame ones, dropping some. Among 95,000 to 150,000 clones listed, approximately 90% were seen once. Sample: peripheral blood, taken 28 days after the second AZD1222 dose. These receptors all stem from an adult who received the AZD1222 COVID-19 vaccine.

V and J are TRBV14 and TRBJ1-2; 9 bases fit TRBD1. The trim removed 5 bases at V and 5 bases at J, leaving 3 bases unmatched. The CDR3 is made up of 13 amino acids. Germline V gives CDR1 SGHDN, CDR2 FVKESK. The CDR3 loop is CASSSDRGYGYTF. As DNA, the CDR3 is TGTGCCAGCAGCTCCGACAGGGGGTATGGCTACACCTTC.

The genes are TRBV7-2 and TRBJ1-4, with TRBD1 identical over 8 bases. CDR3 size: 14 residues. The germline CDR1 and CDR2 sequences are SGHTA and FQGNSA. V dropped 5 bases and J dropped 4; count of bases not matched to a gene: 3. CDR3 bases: TGTGCCAGCAGCCGGGACAGGTATAATGAAAAACTGTTTTTT. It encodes CASSRDRYNEKLFF.

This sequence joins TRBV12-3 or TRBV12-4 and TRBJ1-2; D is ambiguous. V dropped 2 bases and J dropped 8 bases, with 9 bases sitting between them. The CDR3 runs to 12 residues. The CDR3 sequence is CASSLRGGGYTF. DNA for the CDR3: TGTGCCAGCAGTTTACGCGGCGGCGGCTACACCTTC.

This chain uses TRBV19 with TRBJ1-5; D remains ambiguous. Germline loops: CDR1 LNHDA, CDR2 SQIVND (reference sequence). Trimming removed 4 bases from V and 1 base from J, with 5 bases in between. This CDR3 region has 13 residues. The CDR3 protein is CASSTDSNQPQHF. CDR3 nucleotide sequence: TGTGCCAGTAGTACGGACAGCAATCAGCCCCAGCATTTT.

This CDR3 is CASSQATGGSYEQYF. The CDR3 DNA reads TGTGCCAGCAGCCAAGCGACAGGGGGATCCTACGAGCAGTACTTC. The chain joins TRBV3-1 (or the pseudogene TRBV3-2) to TRBJ2-7, with 9 bases that match TRBD1. The V gene end was trimmed by 1 base and the J gene end by 1 base; junction bases not matched to a gene: 2. The length of the CDR3 is 15 residues. CDR1 and CDR2 from the germline V gene are LGHDT and YNNKEL (reference sequence).

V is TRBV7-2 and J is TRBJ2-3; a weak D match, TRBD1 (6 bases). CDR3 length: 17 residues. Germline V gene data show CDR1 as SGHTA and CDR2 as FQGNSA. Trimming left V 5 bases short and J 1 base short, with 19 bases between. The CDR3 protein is CASSPDGPGAGTDTQYF. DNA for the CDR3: TGTGCCAGCAGCCCTGATGGGCCAGGGGCCGGCACAGATACGCAGTATTTT. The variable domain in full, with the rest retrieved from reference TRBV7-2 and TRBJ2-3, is GAGVSQSPSNKVTEKGKDVELRCDPISGHTALYWYRQSLGQGLEFLIYFQGNSAPDKSGLPSDRFSAERTGGSVSTLTIQRTQQEDSAVYLCASSPDGPGAGTDTQYFGPGTRLTVL.

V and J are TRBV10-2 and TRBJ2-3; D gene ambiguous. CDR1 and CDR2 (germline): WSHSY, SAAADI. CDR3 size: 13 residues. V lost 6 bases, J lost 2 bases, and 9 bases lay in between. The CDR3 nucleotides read TGCGCCAGCAGGGTGCGGATCACAGATACGCAGTATTTT. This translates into CASRVRITDTQYF.

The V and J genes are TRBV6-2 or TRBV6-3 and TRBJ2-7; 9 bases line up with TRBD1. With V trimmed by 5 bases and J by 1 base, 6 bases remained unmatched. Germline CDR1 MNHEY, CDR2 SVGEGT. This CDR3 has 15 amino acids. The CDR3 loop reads CASSARGTGSYEQYF. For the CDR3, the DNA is TGTGCCAGCAGTGCCCGAGGGACAGGGTCCTACGAGCAGTACTTC.